The 18 T cell receptor beta chains presented below share a single source sample, sequenced in a study of monozygotic twins with inflammatory bowel disease. TCRdb reprocessed the 5' RACE reads; each CDR3 protein has one entry and no DNA is given. There are over 200,000 distinct CDR3 sequences in the sample, with roughly 8% held by the top ten. The sequenced material came from blood. The receptor source for this set is a human donor with ulcerative colitis or Crohn's disease, or a healthy co-twin of an affected twin (not recorded which).

This chain joins TRBV5-1 and TRBJ2-7; the TCRdb call, TRBD1, lacks DNA for checking. The CDR3 contains 14 residues. The germline V gene encodes CDR1 SGHRS and CDR2 YFSETQ. CDR3 sequence: CASSPGQIPYEQYF.

The chain employs TRBV7-9 and TRBJ1-1; TCRdb lists TRBD1, though no DNA is available to test this call. CDR1 is SEHNR and CDR2 is FQNEAQ in the germline V gene (reference sequence). The CDR3 runs 13 residues. The CDR3 loop reads CASSPAGVGEAFF.

The V call is TRBV6-5, the J call TRBJ2-2; without DNA, the TCRdb call of TRBD2 cannot be checked. Germline loops: CDR1 MNHEY, CDR2 SVGAGI. The CDR3 contains 17 residues. The CDR3 here is CASSYSRRELGTGELFF.

The rearrangement joins TRBV5-4 to TRBJ1-2; the TRBD1 assignment by TCRdb is unverifiable without DNA. CDR1 is SGHNT and CDR2 is YYREEE in the germline V gene (reference sequence). The length of the CDR3 is 13 residues. Here the CDR3 reads CASSRTGGYGYTF. Filled out from reference TRBV5-4 and TRBJ1-2, the complete variable domain reads ETGVTQSPTHLIKTRGQQVTLRCSSQSGHNTVSWYQQALGQGPQFIFQYYREEENGRGNFPPRFSGLQFPNYSSELNVNALELDDSALYLCASSRTGGYGYTFGSGTRLTVV.

This chain joins TRBV5-4 and TRBJ2-4; the TCRdb call, TRBD1, lacks DNA for checking. The CDR3 has 15 residues. Germline V lookup: CDR1 SGHNT, CDR2 YYREEE (reference sequence). The CDR3 here is CASSGGGGGRNIQYF.

This chain connects TRBV5-8 to TRBJ1-5. Germline V gene lookup returns CDR1 SGHTS and CDR2 YDEGEE. CDR3 length equals 13 residues. The CDR3 reads CASSPSRNQPQHF.

V gene TRBV7-9 combines with J gene TRBJ1-1; TCRdb designates TRBD1, a call that cannot be tested without DNA. Germline V gene sequence: CDR1 SEHNR, CDR2 FQNEAQ (reference sequence). CDR3 length: 13 residues. CDR3 loop: CASSWGQATEAFF.

The genes are TRBV2 and TRBJ1-2. CDR1 and CDR2 (germline): SNHLY, FYNNEI. The CDR3 consists of 13 residues. This chain's CDR3 is CASFTDAEGGYTF.

This sequence joins TRBV3-1 and TRBJ2-7. The germline CDR1 and CDR2 sequences are LGHDT and YNNKEL (reference sequence). This CDR3 is 16 amino acids long. CDR3 in amino acids: CASSQEVPSSSYEQYF.

The chain employs TRBV18 and TRBJ1-6; TCRdb picks TRBD1, but there is no DNA to check that call. Germline V CDR1 and CDR2: KGHSH, LQKENI. The CDR3 runs 13 residues. CDR3 sequence reads: CASSFDRPGPLHF.

J is TRBJ2-2 and V is TRBV7-8. CDR1 and CDR2 from the germline V gene are SGHVS and FQNEAQ. The CDR3 has 13 amino acids. The chain's CDR3 is CASSPMGTGELFF.

This chain connects TRBV29-1 to TRBJ1-3; checking the TCRdb D call of TRBD1 is not possible without DNA. Germline V gives CDR1 SQVTM, CDR2 ANQGSEA. The CDR3 sequence is 13 residues long. The CDR3 spells CSVVEGEGNTIYF.

This rearrangement joins TRBV5-6 to TRBJ2-5; TCRdb proposes TRBD1, but this gene call is untestable without DNA. The CDR3 covers 16 residues. Per germline, CDR1 SGHDT and CDR2 YYEEEE. The chain's CDR3 is CASSRVGQGEKETQYF.

The chain recombines TRBV6-5 with TRBJ1-1; with no DNA, the TCRdb D assignment of TRBD1 cannot be verified. This CDR3 has 16 residues. Germline V gives CDR1 MNHEY, CDR2 SVGAGI. The chain's CDR3 is CASSWRFGGGEPEAFF.

This sequence joins TRBV6-5 and TRBJ2-5; TCRdb outputs TRBD2, but without DNA this stays unchecked. The CDR3 length is 14 residues. Germline V gene lookup returns CDR1 MNHEY and CDR2 SVGAGI. CDR3 residues: CASSYSGPAVTQYF.

V is TRBV6-2 or TRBV6-3 and J is TRBJ2-2; with no DNA, the TCRdb D assignment of TRBD2 cannot be verified. The CDR3 length is 17 residues. CDR1 is MNHEY, CDR2 SVGEGT, per germline. The CDR3 loop reads CASSLWLAGGNTGELFF.

This chain uses TRBV7-6 with TRBJ2-4; TCRdb proposes TRBD1, but this gene call is untestable without DNA. CDR1 and CDR2 (germline): SGHVS, FNYEAQ. The length of the CDR3 is 17 residues. The CDR3: CASSPIYRGGSKNIQYF.

The chain joins TRBV6-6 to TRBJ2-2; TCRdb proposes TRBD1, but this gene call is untestable without DNA. The CDR3 consists of 14 residues. Germline CDR1 and CDR2: MNHNY and SVGAGI (reference sequence). The CDR3 loop is CASSYTGATGELFF.